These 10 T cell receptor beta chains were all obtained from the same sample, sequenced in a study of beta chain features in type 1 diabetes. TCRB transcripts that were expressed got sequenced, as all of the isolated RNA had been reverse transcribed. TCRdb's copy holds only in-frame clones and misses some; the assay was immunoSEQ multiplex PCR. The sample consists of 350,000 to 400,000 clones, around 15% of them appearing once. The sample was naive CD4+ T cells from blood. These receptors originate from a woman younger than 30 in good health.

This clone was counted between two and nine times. This CDR3 reads CAANRDRAYGYTF. In DNA form, the CDR3 reads TGTGCCGCAAACCGGGACAGGGCCTATGGCTACACCTTC. The chain is built from TRBV30 and TRBJ1-2; 9 bases match TRBD1. The CDR3 has 13 residues. Trimming removed 8 bases from V and 4 bases from J; junction bases left unmatched: 8. The germline gives CDR1 GTSNPN, CDR2 SVGIG (reference sequence).

The CDR3 sequence: CASSFKGVHNEQFF. For the CDR3, the DNA is TGTGCCAGCAGTTTTAAGGGGGTCCACAATGAGCAGTTCTTC. The chain recombines TRBV27 with TRBJ2-1; tentative D call: TRBD1 (6 bases). V was clipped by 3 bases and J by 5 bases, with 11 bases between them. The CDR3 spans 14 residues. CDR1 is MNHEY, CDR2 SMNVEV, per germline (reference sequence).

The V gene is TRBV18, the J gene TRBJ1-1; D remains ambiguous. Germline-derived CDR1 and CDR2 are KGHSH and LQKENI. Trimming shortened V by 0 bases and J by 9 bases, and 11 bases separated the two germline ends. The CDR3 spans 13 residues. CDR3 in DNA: TGTGCCAGCTCACCACCGACTACCGGACAAGCTTTCTTT. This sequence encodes CASSPPTTGQAFF.

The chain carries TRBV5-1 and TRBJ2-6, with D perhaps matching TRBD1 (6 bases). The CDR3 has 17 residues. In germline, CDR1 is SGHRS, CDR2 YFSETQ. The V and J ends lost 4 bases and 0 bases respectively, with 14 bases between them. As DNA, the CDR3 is TGCGCCAGCAGCCCGAGGACAGAAGCCTCTGGGGCCAACGTCCTGACTTTC. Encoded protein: CASSPRTEASGANVLTF. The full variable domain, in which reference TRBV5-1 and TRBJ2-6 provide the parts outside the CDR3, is KAGVTQTPRYLIKTRGQQVTLSCSPISGHRSVSWYQQTPGQGLQFLFEYFSETQRNKGNFPGRFSGRQFSNSRSEMNVSTLELGDSALYLCASSPRTEASGANVLTFGAGSRLTVL.

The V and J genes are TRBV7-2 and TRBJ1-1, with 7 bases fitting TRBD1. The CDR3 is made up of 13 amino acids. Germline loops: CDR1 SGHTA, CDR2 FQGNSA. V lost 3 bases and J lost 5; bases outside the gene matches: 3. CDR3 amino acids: CASSFQGVTEAFF. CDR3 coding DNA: TGTGCCAGCAGCTTCCAGGGGGTGACTGAAGCTTTCTTT.

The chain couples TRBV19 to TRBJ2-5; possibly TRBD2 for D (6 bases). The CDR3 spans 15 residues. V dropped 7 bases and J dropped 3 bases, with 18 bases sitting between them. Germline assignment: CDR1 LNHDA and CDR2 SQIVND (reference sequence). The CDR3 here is CASKGVGGGEETQYF. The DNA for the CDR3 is TGTGCCAGTAAGGGAGTGGGAGGAGGGGAAGAGACCCAGTACTTC.

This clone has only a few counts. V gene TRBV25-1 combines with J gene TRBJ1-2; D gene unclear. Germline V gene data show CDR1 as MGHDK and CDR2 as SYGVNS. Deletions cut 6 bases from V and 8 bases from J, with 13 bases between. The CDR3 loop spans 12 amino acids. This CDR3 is CASRGLAEGYTF. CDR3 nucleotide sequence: TGTGCCAGCAGGGGGTTAGCGGAGGGCTACACCTTC.

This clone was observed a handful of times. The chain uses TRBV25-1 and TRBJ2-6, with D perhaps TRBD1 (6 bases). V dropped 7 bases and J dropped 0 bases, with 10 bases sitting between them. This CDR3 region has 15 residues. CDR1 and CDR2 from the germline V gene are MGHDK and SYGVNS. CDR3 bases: TGTGCCAGCACCGAAGGGGGCTCTGGGGCCAACGTCCTGACTTTC. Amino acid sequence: CASTEGGSGANVLTF. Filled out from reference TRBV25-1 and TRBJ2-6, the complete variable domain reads EADIYQTPRYLVIGTGKKITLECSQTMGHDKMYWYQQDPGMELHLIHYSYGVNSTEKGDLSSESTVSRIRTEHFPLTLESARPSHTSQYLCASTEGGSGANVLTFGAGSRLTVL.

CDR3 nucleotide sequence: TGTGCCAGCAGATTAGCGGCACCGAACAATGAGCAGTTCTTC. Translating it yields CASRLAAPNNEQFF. This rearrangement joins TRBV28 to TRBJ2-1; D might be TRBD2 (6 bases). V lost 6 bases, J lost 5 bases, and 14 bases lay in between. CDR1 MDHEN and CDR2 SYDVKM come from the germline V gene. The CDR3 runs to 14 residues.

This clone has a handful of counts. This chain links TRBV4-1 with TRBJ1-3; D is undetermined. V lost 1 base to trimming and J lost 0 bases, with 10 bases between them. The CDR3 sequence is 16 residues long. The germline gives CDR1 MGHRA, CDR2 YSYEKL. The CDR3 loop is CASSQGRGASGNTIYF. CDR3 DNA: TGCGCCAGCAGCCAAGGGCGGGGAGCCTCTGGAAACACCATATATTTT.